One T cell receptor beta chain is described in this entry. What it binds is not known. The data stem from a study of identical twins. Points from the study as a whole: Models underestimated TCR alpha sharing (out-of-frame) in monozygotic twins. Conclusions came from cross-sectional statistical analysis, not from following the same donors.

In germline, CDR1 is DFQATT, CDR2 SNEGSKA (reference sequence). CDR3 length: 12 amino acids. Donors uniformly comprised healthy Caucasians. Template switching (which added a universal primer site) was used, and cDNA carried unique molecular identifiers. TCRdb re-called the 5' RACE reads with MiXCR, one entry per CDR3 protein. The sample lists approximately 1.8 million distinct CDR3 sequences, around 29% occurring once. The sequence was collected from a newborn girl in good health. Material: cord blood. The gene calls are TRBV20-1 and TRBJ2-5, with 9 bases matching TRBD2. The J call may be mistaken, given a closer DNA end match to TRBJ2-7. The CDR3, as DNA: TGCAGTGCTATAGCGGGGGACTACGAGCAGTACTTC. As protein: CSAIAGDYEQYF.